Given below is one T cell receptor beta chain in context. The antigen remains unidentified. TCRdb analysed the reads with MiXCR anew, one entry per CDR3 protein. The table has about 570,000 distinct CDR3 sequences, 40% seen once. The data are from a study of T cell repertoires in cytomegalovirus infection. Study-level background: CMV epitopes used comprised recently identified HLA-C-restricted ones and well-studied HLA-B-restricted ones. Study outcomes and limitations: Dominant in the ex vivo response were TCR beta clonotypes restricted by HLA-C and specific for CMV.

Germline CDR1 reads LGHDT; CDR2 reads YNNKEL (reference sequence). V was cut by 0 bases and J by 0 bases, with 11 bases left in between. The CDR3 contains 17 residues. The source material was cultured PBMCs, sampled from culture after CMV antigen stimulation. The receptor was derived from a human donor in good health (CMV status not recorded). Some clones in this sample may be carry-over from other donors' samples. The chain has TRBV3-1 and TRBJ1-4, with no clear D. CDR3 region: CASSQDLGTATNEKLFF. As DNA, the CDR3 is TGTGCCAGCAGCCAAGATCTCGGAACAGCAACTAATGAAAAACTGTTTTTT.